This TCR beta chain was sequenced in a study of cytomegalovirus exposure and HLA in healthy donors. Study context: As an earlier analysis found, about 179 million T cells yielded about 120 million unique TCR beta sequences. General observations from the study: Later, TCR association rates were found to vary by HLA locus, highest for DRB1 and lowest for HLA-C.

A word on this clone: What it recognizes is unknown.

The study ran its PCR with 60 Vbeta and 13 Jbeta primers. The assay was immunoSEQ multiplex PCR, and TCRdb's table has in-frame clones only and misses some. The data show some 130,000 clones, less than 85% seen once. Every donor was a healthy person donating bone marrow. This CDR3 has 14 amino acids. The V gene lost 8 bases and the J gene lost 0 bases, with 10 bases spanning the gap. CDR1 and CDR2 from the germline V gene are SNHLY and FYNNEI. This chain links TRBV2 with TRBJ1-4; no firm D call. Source material: PBMCs. This TCR was sampled from a man aged 40-55 years in good health and CMV-seronegative. The CDR3 DNA follows: TGTGCCAGCGTAAGGAGTGCAACTAATGAAAAACTGTTTTTT. Translating it yields CASVRSATNEKLFF.